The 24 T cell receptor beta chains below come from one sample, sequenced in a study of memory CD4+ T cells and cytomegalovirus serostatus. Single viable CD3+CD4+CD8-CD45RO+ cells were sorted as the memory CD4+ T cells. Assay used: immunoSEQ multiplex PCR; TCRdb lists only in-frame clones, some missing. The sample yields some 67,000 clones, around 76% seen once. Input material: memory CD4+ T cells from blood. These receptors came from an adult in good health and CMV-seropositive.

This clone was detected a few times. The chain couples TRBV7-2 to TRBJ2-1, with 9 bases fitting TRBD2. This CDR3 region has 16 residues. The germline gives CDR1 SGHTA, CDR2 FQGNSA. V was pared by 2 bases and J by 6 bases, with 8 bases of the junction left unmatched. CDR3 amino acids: CASSLSQLAGVNEQFF. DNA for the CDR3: TGTGCCAGCAGCTTATCCCAACTAGCGGGCGTCAATGAGCAGTTCTTC.

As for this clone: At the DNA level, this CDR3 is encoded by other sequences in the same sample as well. The CDR3 region is CASSQSTRTEAFF. The DNA for the CDR3 is TGTGCCAGCAGCCAGAGTACAAGGACTGAAGCTTTCTTT. This chain uses TRBV14 with TRBJ1-1; D is unresolved. Germline values: CDR1 SGHDN, CDR2 FVKESK. The V end lost 3 bases, the J end lost 5 bases, and 10 bases lay between the germline ends. The CDR3 sequence is 13 residues long. Supplemented by reference TRBV14 and TRBJ1-1, the full variable domain reads EAGVTQFPSHSVIEKGQTVTLRCDPISGHDNLYWYRRVMGKEIKFLLHFVKESKQDESGMPNNRFLAERTGGTYSTLKVQPAELEDSGVYFCASSQSTRTEAFFGQGTRLTVV.

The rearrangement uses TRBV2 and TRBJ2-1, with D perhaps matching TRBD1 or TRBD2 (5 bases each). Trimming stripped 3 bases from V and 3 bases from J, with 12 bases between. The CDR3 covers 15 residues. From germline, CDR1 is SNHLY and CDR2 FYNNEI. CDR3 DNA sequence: TGTGCCAGCAGTGAGGGGGACCCCTACTACAATGAGCAGTTCTTC. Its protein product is CASSEGDPYYNEQFF.

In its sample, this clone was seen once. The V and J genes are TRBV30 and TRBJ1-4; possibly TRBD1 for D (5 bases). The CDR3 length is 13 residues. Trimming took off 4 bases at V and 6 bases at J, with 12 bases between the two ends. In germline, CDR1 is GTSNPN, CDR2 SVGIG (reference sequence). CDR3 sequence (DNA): TGTGCCTGGACCCCAGGGCTAGATGAAAAACTGTTTTTT. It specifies CAWTPGLDEKLFF.

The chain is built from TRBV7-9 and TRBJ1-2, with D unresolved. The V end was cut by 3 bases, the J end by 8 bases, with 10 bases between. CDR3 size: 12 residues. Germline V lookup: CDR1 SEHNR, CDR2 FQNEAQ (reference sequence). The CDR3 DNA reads TGTGCCAGCAGCTTGATCGGAGGGGGCTACACCTTC. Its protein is CASSLIGGGYTF.

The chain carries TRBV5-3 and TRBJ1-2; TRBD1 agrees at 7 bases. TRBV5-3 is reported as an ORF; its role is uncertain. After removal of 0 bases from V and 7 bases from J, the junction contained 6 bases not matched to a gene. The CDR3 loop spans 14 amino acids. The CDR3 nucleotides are TGTGCCAGAAGCTTGGGCAGGGGGGGCGGTGGCTACACCTTC. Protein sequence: CARSLGRGGGGYTF.

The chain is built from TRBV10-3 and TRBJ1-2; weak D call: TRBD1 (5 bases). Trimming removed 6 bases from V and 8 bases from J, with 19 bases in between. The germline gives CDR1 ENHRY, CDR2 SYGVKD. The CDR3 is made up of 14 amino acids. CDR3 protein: CAISSGGTEYGYTF. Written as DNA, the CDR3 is TGTGCCATCAGCAGTGGGGGGACGGAGTACGGCTACACCTTC.

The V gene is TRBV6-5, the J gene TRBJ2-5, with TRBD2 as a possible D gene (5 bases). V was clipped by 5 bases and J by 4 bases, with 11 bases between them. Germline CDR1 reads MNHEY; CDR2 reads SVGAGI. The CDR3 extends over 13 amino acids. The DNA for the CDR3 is TGTGCCAGCAGTGACCCCGGAGGAGAGACCCAGTACTTC. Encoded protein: CASSDPGGETQYF.

The CDR3, as DNA: TGCGCCAGCAGCCAAGACAGGGACTACGAGCAGTACTTC. This gives the protein CASSQDRDYEQYF. The chain combines TRBV5-1 with TRBJ2-7; 7 positions agree with TRBD1. With V trimmed by 4 bases and J by 3 bases, 4 bases remained unmatched. The CDR3 extends over 13 amino acids. Germline V CDR1 and CDR2: SGHRS, YFSETQ.

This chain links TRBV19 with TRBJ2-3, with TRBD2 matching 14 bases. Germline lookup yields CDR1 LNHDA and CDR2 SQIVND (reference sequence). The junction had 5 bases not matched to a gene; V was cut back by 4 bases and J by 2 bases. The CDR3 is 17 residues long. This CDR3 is CASSTGLAGVHTDTQYF. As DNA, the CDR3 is TGTGCCAGTAGTACGGGACTAGCGGGGGTGCACACAGATACGCAGTATTTT.

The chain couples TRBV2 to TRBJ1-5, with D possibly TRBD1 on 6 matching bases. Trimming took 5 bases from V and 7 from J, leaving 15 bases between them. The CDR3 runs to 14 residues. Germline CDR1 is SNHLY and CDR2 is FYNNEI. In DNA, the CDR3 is TGTGCCAGCAGTCTTGAGGGGGGCGCACAGCCCCAGCATTTT. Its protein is CASSLEGGAQPQHF. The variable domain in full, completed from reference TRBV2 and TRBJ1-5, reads EPEVTQTPSHQVTQMGQEVILRCVPISNHLYFYWYRQILGQKVEFLVSFYNNEISEKSEIFDDQFSVERPDGSNFTLKIRSTKLEDSAMYFCASSLEGGAQPQHFGDGTRLSIL.

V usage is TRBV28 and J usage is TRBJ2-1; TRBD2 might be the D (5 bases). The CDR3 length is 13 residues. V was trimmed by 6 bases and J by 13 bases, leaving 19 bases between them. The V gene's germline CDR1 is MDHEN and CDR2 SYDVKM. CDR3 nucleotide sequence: TGTGCCAGCAGGCCGCTCGCGGGCCGAGAACAGTTCTTC. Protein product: CASRPLAGREQFF.

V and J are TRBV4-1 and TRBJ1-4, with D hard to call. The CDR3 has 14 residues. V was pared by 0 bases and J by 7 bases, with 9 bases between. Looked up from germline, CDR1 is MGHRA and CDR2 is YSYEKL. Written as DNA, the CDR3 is TGCGCCAGCAGCCAAGAGGTAGCAGTTGAAAAACTGTTTTTT. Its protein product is CASSQEVAVEKLFF.

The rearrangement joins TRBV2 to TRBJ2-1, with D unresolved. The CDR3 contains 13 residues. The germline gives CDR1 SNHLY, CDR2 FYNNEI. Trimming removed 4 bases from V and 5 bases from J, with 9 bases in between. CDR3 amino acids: CASSADMNNEQFF. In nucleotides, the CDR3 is TGTGCCAGCAGTGCCGATATGAACAATGAGCAGTTCTTC.

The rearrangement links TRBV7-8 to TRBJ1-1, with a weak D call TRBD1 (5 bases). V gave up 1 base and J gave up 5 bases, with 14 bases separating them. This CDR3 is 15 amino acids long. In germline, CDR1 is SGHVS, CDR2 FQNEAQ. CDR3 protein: CASSLDWGGRTEAFF. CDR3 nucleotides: TGTGCCAGCAGCTTAGACTGGGGGGGACGGACTGAAGCTTTCTTT.

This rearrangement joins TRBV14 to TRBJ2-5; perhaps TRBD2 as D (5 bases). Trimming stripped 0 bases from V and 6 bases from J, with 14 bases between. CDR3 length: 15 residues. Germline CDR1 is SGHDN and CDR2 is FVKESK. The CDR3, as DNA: TGTGCCAGCAGCCAAGATTTAGGTGGAGGAAAGACCCAGTACTTC. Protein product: CASSQDLGGGKTQYF.

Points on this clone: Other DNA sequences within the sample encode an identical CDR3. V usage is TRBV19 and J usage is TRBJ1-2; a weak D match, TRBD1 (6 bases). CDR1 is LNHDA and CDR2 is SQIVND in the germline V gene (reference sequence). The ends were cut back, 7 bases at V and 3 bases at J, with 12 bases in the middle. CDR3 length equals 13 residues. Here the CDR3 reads CASTADRYYGYTF. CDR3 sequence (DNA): TGTGCCAGTACTGCCGACAGGTACTATGGCTACACCTTC. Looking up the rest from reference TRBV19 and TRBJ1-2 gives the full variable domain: DGGITQSPKYLFRKEGQNVTLSCEQNLNHDAMYWYRQDPGQGLRLIYYSQIVNDFQKGDIAEGYSVSREKKESFPLTVTSAQKNPTAFYLCASTADRYYGYTFGSGTRLTVV.

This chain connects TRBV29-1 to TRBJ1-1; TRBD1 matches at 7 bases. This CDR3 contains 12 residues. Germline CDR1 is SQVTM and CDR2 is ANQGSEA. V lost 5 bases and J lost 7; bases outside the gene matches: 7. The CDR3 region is CSVTTGRNEAFF. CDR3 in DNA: TGCAGCGTTACGACAGGGAGGAATGAAGCTTTCTTT.

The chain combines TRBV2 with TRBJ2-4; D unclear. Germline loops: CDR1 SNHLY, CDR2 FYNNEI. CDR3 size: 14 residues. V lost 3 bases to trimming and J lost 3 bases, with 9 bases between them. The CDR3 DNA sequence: TGTGCCAGCAGTGACGGACGGAACAAAAACATTCAGTACTTC. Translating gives CASSDGRNKNIQYF.

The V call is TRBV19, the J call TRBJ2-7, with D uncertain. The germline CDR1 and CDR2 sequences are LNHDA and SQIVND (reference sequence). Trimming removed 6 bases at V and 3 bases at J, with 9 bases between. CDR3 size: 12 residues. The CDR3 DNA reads TGTGCCAGTAGGGCCAGTAACTACGAGCAGTACTTC. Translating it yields CASRASNYEQYF.

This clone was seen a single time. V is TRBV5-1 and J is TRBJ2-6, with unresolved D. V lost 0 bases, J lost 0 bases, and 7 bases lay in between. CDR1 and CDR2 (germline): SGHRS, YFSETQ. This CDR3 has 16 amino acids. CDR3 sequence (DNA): TGCGCCAGCAGCTTGGCACCCAGCTCTGGGGCCAACGTCCTGACTTTC. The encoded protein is CASSLAPSSGANVLTF.

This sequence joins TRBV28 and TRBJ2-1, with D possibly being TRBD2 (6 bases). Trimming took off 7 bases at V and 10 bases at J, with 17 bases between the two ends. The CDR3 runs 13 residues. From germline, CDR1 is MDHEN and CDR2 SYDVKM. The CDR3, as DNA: TGTGCCAGCACTGAGGGAGGTAGTCGGGAGCAGTTCTTC. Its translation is CASTEGGSREQFF.

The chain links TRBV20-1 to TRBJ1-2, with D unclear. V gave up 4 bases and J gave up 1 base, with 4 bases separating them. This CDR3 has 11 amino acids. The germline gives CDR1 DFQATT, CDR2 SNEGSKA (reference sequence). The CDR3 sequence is CSAKDNYGYTF. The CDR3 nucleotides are TGCAGTGCTAAGGATAACTATGGCTACACCTTC.

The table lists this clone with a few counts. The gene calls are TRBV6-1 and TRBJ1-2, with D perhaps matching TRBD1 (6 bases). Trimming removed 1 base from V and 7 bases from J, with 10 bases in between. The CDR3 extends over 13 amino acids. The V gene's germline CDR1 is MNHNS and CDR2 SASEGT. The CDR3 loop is CASSEVTGSGYTF. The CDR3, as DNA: TGTGCCAGCAGTGAAGTCACAGGGAGTGGCTACACCTTC.